The 11 T cell receptor beta chains in this list originate from one sample, sequenced in a study of breast tumors, draining lymph nodes, adjacent tissues (dated by TCRdb to the mid-2010s). Libraries were prepared through multiplex PCR. The sample was run on an Illumina HiSeq 2000. Using fastp trimming at Q25 and MiXCR clonotype assembly, TCRdb reanalyzed the public sequencing data and kept in-frame beta chains. Every distinct CDR3 protein forms one entry, paired with its most common genes and DNA. The sample records about 20,000 distinct CDR3 sequences, less than 35% of which are singletons. 11% of the sample rests with the top ten. The sample taken for sequencing was breast tumor tissue. The source of these receptors is a female donor with breast cancer. Some clones in this sample may be carry-over from other donors' samples.

The rearrangement uses TRBV15 and TRBJ2-3; perhaps TRBD2 as D (5 bases). The CDR3 extends over 15 amino acids. The V gene lost 3 bases and the J gene lost 4 bases, with 14 bases spanning the gap. Looked up from germline, CDR1 is LNHNV and CDR2 is YYDKDF (reference sequence). CDR3 loop: CATSSPAAASDTQYF. The CDR3 nucleotides are TGTGCCACCAGCAGCCCAGCGGCTGCTTCAGATACGCAGTATTTT.

This clonotype was counted a few times. A read error is possible here, since a much larger clone lies one base away. This sequence joins TRBV28 and TRBJ1-4, with 8 bases matching TRBD1. CDR3 length: 15 amino acids. The J segment lost 10 bases and the V segment lost 2 bases, leaving 9 bases of the junction unmatched. From germline, CDR1 is MDHEN and CDR2 SYDVKM. The chain's CDR3 is CASSLVTGGGGKLFF. Written as DNA, the CDR3 is TGTGCCAGCAGTTTAGTCACAGGGGGAGGTGGAAAACTGTTTTTT.

This clonotype showed up many times. A much larger clone differs by one base, so this may be a read error. The chain links TRBV5-1 to TRBJ2-7, with 7 bases identical to TRBD2. Trimming removed 4 bases from V and 6 bases from J; junction bases left unmatched: 4. Germline V gene lookup returns CDR1 SGHRS and CDR2 YFSETQ. The CDR3 is 12 amino acids. Here the CDR3 DNA reads TGCGCCAGCAGCCAGGGAGGGTGCGAGCAGTACTTC. It encodes CASSQGGCEQYF.

This clonotype has a count of ten or more. This chain joins TRBV6-2 or TRBV6-3 and TRBJ2-7, with 7 bases aligning to TRBD2. The CDR3 covers 16 residues. Unmatched junction bases numbered 9, after V lost 2 bases and J lost 2 bases. Germline V lookup: CDR1 MNHEY, CDR2 SVGEGT. The CDR3 spells CASSYPAGGSPYEQYF. The DNA of the CDR3 is TGTGCCAGCAGTTACCCCGCAGGCGGGAGCCCCTACGAGCAGTACTTC.

The V and J genes are TRBV19 and TRBJ1-1; D uncertain. Germline V CDR1 and CDR2: LNHDA, SQIVND (reference sequence). CDR3 length equals 15 residues. The germline V and J ends were trimmed by 1 base and 1 base, with 10 bases remaining between them. CDR3 region: CASSIAGTRNTEAFF. As DNA, the CDR3 is TGTGCCAGTAGTATAGCGGGCACCCGGAACACTGAAGCTTTCTTT.

This chain connects TRBV7-2 to TRBJ1-1; D remains ambiguous. The V gene's germline CDR1 is SGHTA and CDR2 FQGNSA. The germline V and J ends were trimmed by 7 bases and 6 bases, with 12 bases remaining between them. The CDR3 length is 12 residues. The CDR3 spells CASIHTEPEAFF. The CDR3 DNA is TGTGCCAGCATCCACACGGAACCTGAAGCTTTCTTT.

V usage is TRBV6-2 or TRBV6-3 and J usage is TRBJ1-6; D is uncertain. Deletions cut 7 bases from V and 6 bases from J, with 7 bases between. CDR1 is MNHEY, CDR2 SVGEGT, per germline. The CDR3 is made up of 12 amino acids. The CDR3 DNA sequence: TGTGCCAGCACTTGGGTTAATTCACCCCTCCACTTT. It yields the protein CASTWVNSPLHF.

This clonotype was found many times. J is TRBJ2-7 and V is TRBV28; no definite D call. Germline lookup yields CDR1 MDHEN and CDR2 SYDVKM. The CDR3 runs 13 residues. V was cut by 5 bases and J by 2 bases, with 10 bases left in between. Written as DNA, the CDR3 is TGTGCCAGCAGTCCCCCGACGGCCTACGAGCAGTACTTC. Encoded protein: CASSPPTAYEQYF.

This clonotype has a count of ten or more. This chain uses TRBV7-2 with TRBJ2-7, with a weak D call TRBD2 (5 bases). The germline V gene has CDR1 SGHTA and CDR2 FQGNSA. V lost 5 bases and J 2 bases, leaving 13 bases between the germline ends. The CDR3 loop spans 14 amino acids. The CDR3 sequence: CASSPDWTAYEQYF. For the CDR3, the DNA is TGTGCCAGCAGCCCTGATTGGACTGCCTACGAGCAGTACTTC.

This clonotype came up many times. The gene calls are TRBV19 and TRBJ2-2; 7 bases match TRBD2. The V gene's germline CDR1 is LNHDA and CDR2 SQIVND (reference sequence). The CDR3 has 16 amino acids. The trim removed 3 bases at V and 3 bases at J, leaving 7 bases unmatched. CDR3 sequence: CASSIWLGRDTGELFF. As DNA, the CDR3 is TGTGCCAGTAGTATCTGGTTAGGGAGGGACACCGGGGAGCTGTTTTTT.

Worth noting for this clonotype: This may arise from a read error, as a much more abundant clone is one base away. The chain carries TRBV5-1 and TRBJ2-5; D not certain. Germline CDR1 is SGHRS and CDR2 is YFSETQ. The CDR3 sequence is 13 residues long. The CDR3 coding sequence is TGCGCCAACAGCTTGAGCGTTCTGGAGACCCAGTACTTC. It specifies CANSLSVLETQYF.